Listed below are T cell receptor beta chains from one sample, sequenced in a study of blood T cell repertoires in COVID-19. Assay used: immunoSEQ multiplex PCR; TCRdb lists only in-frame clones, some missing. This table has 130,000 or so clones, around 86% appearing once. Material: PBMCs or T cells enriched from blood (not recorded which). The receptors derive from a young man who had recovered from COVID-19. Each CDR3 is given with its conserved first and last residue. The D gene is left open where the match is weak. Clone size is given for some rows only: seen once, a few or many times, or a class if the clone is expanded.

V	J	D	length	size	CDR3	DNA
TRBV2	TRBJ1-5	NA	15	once	CASSGSPGSAQPQHF	TGTGCCAGCAGTGGTTCCCCTGGGAGTGCTCAGCCCCAGCATTTT
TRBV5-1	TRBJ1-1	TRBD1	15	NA	CASSLAGQEGTEAFF	TGCGCCAGCAGCTTGGCCGGACAGGAGGGCACTGAAGCTTTCTTT
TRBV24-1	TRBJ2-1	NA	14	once	CATSDLTAPNEQFF	TGTGCCACCAGTGATTTGACAGCCCCCAATGAGCAGTTCTTC
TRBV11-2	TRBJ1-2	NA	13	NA	CASSLTGADGYTF	TGTGCCAGCAGCTTAACCGGAGCCGATGGCTACACCTTC
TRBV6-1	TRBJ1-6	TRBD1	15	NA	CASSEAQDRGSPLHF	TGTGCCAGCAGTGAAGCGCAAGACAGGGGTTCACCCCTCCACTTT
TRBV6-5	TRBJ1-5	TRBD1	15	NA	CASSRTGTGNQPQHF	TGTGCCAGCAGTCGGACAGGGACGGGCAATCAGCCCCAGCATTTT
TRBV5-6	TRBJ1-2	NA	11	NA	CASIRAGVYTF	TGTGCCAGCATCCGGGCGGGTGTCTACACCTTC
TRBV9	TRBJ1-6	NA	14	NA	CASSERTGNSPLHF	TGTGCCAGCAGCGAGCGGACGGGGAATTCACCCCTCCACTTT
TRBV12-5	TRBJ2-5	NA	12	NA	CASGPGIETQYF	TGTGCTAGTGGACCTGGCATAGAGACCCAGTACTTC
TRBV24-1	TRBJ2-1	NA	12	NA	CATSSGGNEQFF	TGTGCCACCAGCTCCGGGGGCAATGAGCAGTTCTTC
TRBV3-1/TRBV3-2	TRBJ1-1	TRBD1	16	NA	CASSQSGTGGGTEAFF	TGTGCCAGCAGCCAGTCCGGGACAGGGGGCGGCACTGAAGCTTTCTTT
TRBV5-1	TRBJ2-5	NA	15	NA	CASSLGQTYQETQYF	TGCGCCAGCAGCTTGGGACAGACGTACCAAGAGACCCAGTACTTC
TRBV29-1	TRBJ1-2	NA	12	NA	CSGTTGIYGYTF	TGCAGCGGTACTACAGGGATCTATGGCTACACCTTC
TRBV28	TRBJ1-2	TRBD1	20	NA	CASSLISGQGELLRVYGYTF	TGTGCCAGCAGTCTTATCTCGGGACAGGGGGAATTACTAAGAGTTTATGGCTACACCTTC
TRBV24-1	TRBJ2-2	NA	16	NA	CATSDRATANTGELFF	TGTGCCACCAGTGATCGTGCAACAGCGAACACCGGGGAGCTGTTTTTT
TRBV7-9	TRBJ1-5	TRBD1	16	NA	CASSLGGTGGPQPQHF	TGTGCCAGCAGCTTAGGGGGGACAGGGGGCCCTCAGCCCCAGCATTTT
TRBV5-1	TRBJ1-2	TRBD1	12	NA	CASTNRGYGYTF	TGCGCCAGCACCAACAGGGGGTATGGCTACACCTTC
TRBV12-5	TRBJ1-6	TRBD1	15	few	CASGHNRGLKAPLHF	TGTGCTAGTGGCCACAACAGGGGGCTTAAGGCACCCCTCCACTTT
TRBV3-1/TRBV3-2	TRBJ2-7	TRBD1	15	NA	CASSPGQDTAYEQYF	TGTGCCAGCAGCCCCGGACAGGACACCGCCTACGAGCAGTACTTC
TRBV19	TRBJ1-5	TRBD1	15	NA	CASSIVDRGQQPQHF	TGTGCCAGTAGTATAGTCGACAGGGGACAACAGCCCCAGCATTTT
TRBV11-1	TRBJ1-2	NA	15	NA	CASSLDYEANYGYTF	TGTGCCAGCAGCTTAGACTACGAAGCTAACTATGGCTACACCTTC
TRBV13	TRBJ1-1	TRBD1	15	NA	CASSPGTGENTEAFF	TGTGCCAGCAGCCCCGGGACAGGGGAAAACACTGAAGCTTTCTTT
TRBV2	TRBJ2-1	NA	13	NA	CASSPGTVGEQFF	TGTGCCAGCAGTCCCGGGACTGTTGGGGAGCAGTTCTTC
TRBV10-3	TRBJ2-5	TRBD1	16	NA	CAISEQQQGAPATQYF	TGTGCCATCAGTGAGCAACAACAGGGGGCTCCGGCCACCCAGTACTTC
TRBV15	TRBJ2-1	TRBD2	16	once	CATSELAGSSYNEQFF	TGTGCCACCAGCGAACTAGCGGGCAGCTCCTACAATGAGCAGTTCTTC
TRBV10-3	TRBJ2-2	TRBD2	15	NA	CAISGGGVGTGELFF	TGTGCCATCAGTGGTGGGGGGGTTGGCACCGGGGAGCTGTTTTTT
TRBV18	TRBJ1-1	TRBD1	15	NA	CASSPFSQGDTEAFF	TGTGCCAGCTCACCATTCTCCCAGGGGGACACTGAAGCTTTCTTT
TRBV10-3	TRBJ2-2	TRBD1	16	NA	CAIRTDGTGRTGELFF	TGTGCCATCAGGACTGATGGGACAGGGAGGACCGGGGAGCTGTTTTTT
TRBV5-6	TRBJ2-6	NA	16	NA	CASSFDTYSGANVLTF	TGTGCCAGCAGCTTCGACACTTACTCTGGGGCCAACGTCCTGACTTTC
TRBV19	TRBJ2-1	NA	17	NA	CASSIGGQFRDYNEQFF	TGTGCCAGTAGTATAGGGGGGCAGTTCAGGGACTACAATGAGCAGTTCTTC
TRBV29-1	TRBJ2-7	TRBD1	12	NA	CSAGTGGYEQYF	TGCAGCGCCGGGACAGGTGGTTACGAGCAGTACTTC
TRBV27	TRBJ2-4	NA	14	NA	CASSLRGAGNIQYF	TGTGCCAGCAGTTTAAGGGGCGCCGGAAACATTCAGTACTTC
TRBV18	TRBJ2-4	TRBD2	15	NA	CASSPGLAGKNIQYF	TGTGCCAGCTCACCAGGACTAGCGGGAAAAAACATTCAGTACTTC
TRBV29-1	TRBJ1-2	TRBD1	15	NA	CSAQIDSGTGDGYTF	TGCAGCGCTCAAATCGATTCCGGGACAGGGGATGGCTACACCTTC
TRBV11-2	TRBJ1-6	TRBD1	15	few	CASSSDRGEGVTLHF	TGTGCCAGCAGCTCGGACAGGGGGGAAGGTGTGACCCTCCACTTT
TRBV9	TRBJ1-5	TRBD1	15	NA	CASSPRDSPNQPQHF	TGTGCCAGCAGCCCCCGGGACAGTCCTAATCAGCCCCAGCATTTT
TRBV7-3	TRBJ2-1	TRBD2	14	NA	CASSSLAGWNEQFF	TGTGCCAGCAGCTCTCTAGCGGGATGGAATGAGCAGTTCTTC
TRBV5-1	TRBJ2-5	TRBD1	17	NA	CASSLEGTGGFWETQYF	TGCGCCAGCAGCTTGGAGGGGACAGGGGGCTTCTGGGAGACCCAGTACTTC
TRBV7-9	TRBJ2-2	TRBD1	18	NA	CASSLGTDRGQKTGELFF	TGTGCCAGCAGCTTAGGTACGGACAGGGGGCAAAAGACCGGGGAGCTGTTTTTT
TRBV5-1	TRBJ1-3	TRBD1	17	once	CASSLAGTGDSGNTIYF	TGCGCCAGCAGCTTGGCCGGGACAGGCGACTCTGGAAACACCATATATTTT
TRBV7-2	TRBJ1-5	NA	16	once	CASSLLPGQANQPQHF	TGTGCCAGCAGCTTACTCCCGGGACAAGCAAATCAGCCCCAGCATTTT
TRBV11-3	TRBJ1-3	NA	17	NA	CASSPPYWGPSGNTIYF	TGTGCCAGCAGCCCCCCATATTGGGGGCCGTCTGGAAACACCATATATTTT
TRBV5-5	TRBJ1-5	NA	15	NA	CASSLEAGGGQPQHF	TGTGCCAGCAGCTTGGAGGCGGGGGGCGGTCAGCCCCAGCATTTT
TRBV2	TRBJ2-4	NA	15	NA	CASKTGVEPKNIQYF	TGTGCCAGCAAAACGGGGGTTGAGCCCAAAAACATTCAGTACTTC
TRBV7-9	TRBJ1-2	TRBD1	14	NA	CASSLAGQGDGYTF	TGTGCCAGCAGCTTAGCCGGACAGGGCGATGGCTACACCTTC
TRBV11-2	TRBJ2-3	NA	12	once	CASTTAGDTQYF	TGTGCCAGCACTACCGCGGGAGATACGCAGTATTTT